The 24 T cell receptor beta chains given below trace back to one sample, sequenced in a study of blood T cell repertoires in COVID-19. Sequencing used immunoSEQ multiplex PCR; TCRdb keeps in-frame clones, though not all of them. The sample includes fewer than 250,000 clones, about four fifths of them seen just once. Sequencing used peripheral blood. All receptors derive from a man aged 45 to 65 with active or convalescent COVID-19.

The chain is built from TRBV21-1 and TRBJ1-1; no DNA check was done on the table's D call, TRBD1. TRBV21-1 is designated a pseudogene. CDR3 size: 17 residues. The CDR3 sequence: CASTRDRDSGMNTEAFF. Written as DNA, the CDR3 is TGTGCCAGCACCCGGGACAGGGATTCGGGAATGAACACTGAAGCTTTCTTT.

The chain uses TRBV10-3 and TRBJ1-1; D is perhaps TRBD1 (5 bases). Germline V gene sequence: CDR1 ENHRY, CDR2 SYGVKD. This CDR3 has 18 amino acids. Trimming removed 0 bases at V and 0 bases at J, with 17 bases between. DNA for the CDR3: TGTGCCATCAGTGAGTCGAGAATCTGGGGCAGGTTGAACACTGAAGCTTTCTTT. It codes for CAISESRIWGRLNTEAFF.

CDR3 bases: TGTGCCAGCAGTTTCTTCGGGACAGGGCCACACAATGAGCAGTTCTTC. This translates into CASSFFGTGPHNEQFF. The chain links TRBV28 to TRBJ2-1, with 9 bases lining up with TRBD1. The junction had 8 bases not matched to a gene; V was cut back by 3 bases and J by 5 bases. Germline CDR1 reads MDHEN; CDR2 reads SYDVKM. This CDR3 contains 16 residues.

This clone was counted a single time. CDR3: CASSLAPSGGAQETQYF. CDR3 nucleotide sequence: TGTGCCAGCAGCTTGGCCCCGAGCGGGGGGGCTCAAGAGACCCAGTACTTC. The V and J genes are TRBV5-5 and TRBJ2-5, with 10 bases identical to TRBD2. Germline lookup yields CDR1 SGHKS and CDR2 YYEKEE (reference sequence). The CDR3 length is 17 residues. The trim removed 0 bases at V and 2 bases at J, leaving 7 bases unmatched.

The chain is built from TRBV6-1 and TRBJ1-2, with D tentatively TRBD1 (5 bases). CDR3 length: 16 amino acids. The germline V gene has CDR1 MNHNS and CDR2 SASEGT. V was clipped by 3 bases and J by 4 bases, with 18 bases between them. CDR3 loop: CASSDPGSRDSYGYTF. Written as DNA, the CDR3 is TGTGCCAGCAGTGATCCTGGATCCAGGGACTCCTATGGCTACACCTTC.

The CDR3 region has the DNA TGTGCCAGCAGCGTCAGCGGGACGAGCTCCTACGAGCAGTACTTC. Translation gives CASSVSGTSSYEQYF. The V and J genes are TRBV9 and TRBJ2-7; 7 positions agree with TRBD2. V was pared by 2 bases and J by 0 bases, with 5 bases of the junction left unmatched. Germline V CDR1 and CDR2: SGDLS, YYNGEE. The CDR3 has 15 residues. Complete variable domain (other parts from reference TRBV9 and TRBJ2-7): DSGVTQTPKHLITATGQRVTLRCSPRSGDLSVYWYQQSLDQGLQFLIQYYNGEERAKGNILERFSAQQFPDLHSELNLSSLELGDSALYFCASSVSGTSSYEQYFGPGTRLTVT.

This clone has a single count. The chain uses TRBV15 and TRBJ1-6, with a weak D call TRBD1 (5 bases). CDR1 and CDR2 from the germline V gene are LNHNV and YYDKDF (reference sequence). CDR3 length equals 12 residues. The ends were cut back, 8 bases at V and 7 bases at J, with 9 bases in the middle. CDR3 sequence reads: CATGGVNSPLHF. The CDR3 DNA reads as TGTGCCACCGGGGGGGTAAATTCACCCCTCCACTTT.

The rearrangement uses TRBV28 and TRBJ1-1; TRBD1 agrees at 7 bases. Germline trimming cut 5 bases from V and 12 bases from J; bases unmatched to any gene: 3. Germline V lookup: CDR1 MDHEN, CDR2 SYDVKM. CDR3 length equals 10 residues. The CDR3 spells CASSRRGTFF. In DNA form, the CDR3 reads TGTGCCAGCAGTCGCAGGGGGACTTTCTTT. Full variable domain (rest looked up from reference TRBV28 and TRBJ1-1): DVKVTQSSRYLVKRTGEKVFLECVQDMDHENMFWYRQDPGLGLRLIYFSYDVKMKEKGDIPEGYSVSREKKERFSLILESASTNQTSMYLCASSRRGTFFGQGTRLTVV.

The V gene is TRBV11-1, the J gene TRBJ1-4; 8 bases agree with TRBD1. This CDR3 contains 15 residues. The trim removed 5 bases at V and 6 bases at J, leaving 8 bases unmatched. In germline, CDR1 is SGHAT, CDR2 FQDESV (reference sequence). CDR3: CASSRGQGGDEKLFF. The CDR3, as DNA: TGTGCCAGCAGCCGTGGACAGGGAGGAGATGAAAAACTGTTTTTT.

CDR3 bases: TGTGCCAGCAGTTCCGACAGGGGTGCTAATGAAAAACTGTTTTTT. Translating it yields CASSSDRGANEKLFF. The V call is TRBV6-5, the J call TRBJ1-4; 8 bases are shared with TRBD1. The V gene's germline CDR1 is MNHEY and CDR2 SVGAGI. V lost 4 bases to trimming and J lost 3 bases; unmatched junction nucleotides: 4. This CDR3 is built from 15 residues.

V usage is TRBV7-9 and J usage is TRBJ2-3; TRBD1 aligns across 7 bases. Germline V gives CDR1 SEHNR, CDR2 FQNEAQ (reference sequence). V trimming: 7 bases; J trimming: 2 bases; junction bases outside the gene matches: 9. CDR3 length equals 15 residues. CDR3 DNA: TGTGCCAGCATCAAGACGGGACAGTCCACAGATACGCAGTATTTT. It encodes CASIKTGQSTDTQYF.

V and J are TRBV6-5 and TRBJ1-6, with 9 bases fitting TRBD1. CDR1 and CDR2 (germline): MNHEY, SVGAGI. The CDR3 totals 15 residues. V shed 6 bases and J 10 bases; nucleotides not matched to a gene: 10. DNA for the CDR3: TGTGCCAGCAGCGCAAGACAGGGGGTAGAGTCACCCCTCCACTTT. It yields the protein CASSARQGVESPLHF.

CDR3 residues: CASSQEGNRGPLAAPLHF. In nucleotides, the CDR3 is TGCGCCAGCAGCCAAGAAGGGAACAGGGGGCCCCTCGCGGCACCCCTCCACTTT. V gene TRBV4-1 combines with J gene TRBJ1-6, with 9 bases that match TRBD1. This CDR3 contains 18 residues. V lost 0 bases, J lost 11 bases, and 14 bases stayed unmatched. Germline V lookup: CDR1 MGHRA, CDR2 YSYEKL.

This chain links TRBV3-1 (or the pseudogene TRBV3-2) with TRBJ1-5; no firm D call. This CDR3 comprises 14 residues. Germline CDR1 LGHDT, CDR2 YNNKEL (reference sequence). Trimming cost V 1 base and J 6 bases, with 10 bases left between them. The CDR3 loop is CASSQGFSGQPQHF. Here the CDR3 DNA reads TGTGCCAGCAGCCAAGGATTCAGCGGTCAGCCCCAGCATTTT.

This clone has more than one count but fewer than ten. The rearrangement uses TRBV11-2 and TRBJ2-7; 8 bases line up with TRBD2. Germline assignment: CDR1 SGHAT and CDR2 FQNNGV. There are 16 residues in the CDR3. After removal of 4 bases from V and 6 bases from J, the junction contained 14 bases not matched to a gene. In nucleotides, the CDR3 is TGTGCCAGCAGCTCGCCACTAGCGGCCGGTACGATCGAGCAGTACTTC. Translated, it gives CASSSPLAAGTIEQYF.

V gene TRBV14 combines with J gene TRBJ2-7; 7 bases are shared with TRBD2. The V and J ends lost 2 bases and 7 bases, in that order; junction bases with no gene match: 5. The CDR3 runs to 13 residues. Germline CDR1 SGHDN, CDR2 FVKESK. CDR3 DNA: TGTGCCAGCAGCCAAAGCTGGGGGGGTGAGCAGTACTTC. Translation gives CASSQSWGGEQYF.

This rearrangement joins TRBV6-2 or TRBV6-3 to TRBJ2-7, with TRBD2 matching over 14 bases. CDR1 is MNHEY, CDR2 SVGEGT, per germline. J lost 2 bases, V lost 4 bases, and 4 bases had no gene match. The CDR3 spans 16 residues. The CDR3 coding sequence is TGTGCCAGCAGTTTTGGACTAGCGGGGGGTGCCTACGAGCAGTACTTC. Translation gives CASSFGLAGGAYEQYF.

The V gene is TRBV7-9, the J gene TRBJ1-3; D unresolved. Trimming took off 7 bases at V and 0 bases at J, with 7 bases between the two ends. The germline V gene has CDR1 SEHNR and CDR2 FQNEAQ (reference sequence). The CDR3 runs 13 residues. CDR3 DNA: TGTGCCAGCAAGGCGGGCTCTGGAAACACCATATATTTT. Its protein is CASKAGSGNTIYF.

This rearrangement joins TRBV19 to TRBJ2-2, with D tentatively TRBD1 (6 bases). CDR1 is LNHDA, CDR2 SQIVND, per germline (reference sequence). This CDR3 has 17 amino acids. Trimming shortened V by 4 bases and J by 1 base, and 16 bases separated the two germline ends. CDR3 amino acids: CASSNPLTGRNTGELFF. The CDR3 DNA reads as TGTGCCAGTAGTAACCCTCTCACAGGGAGGAACACCGGGGAGCTGTTTTTT.

This clone occurred once. This chain joins TRBV6-5 and TRBJ1-5; the D gene is possibly TRBD1 (5 bases). The CDR3 sequence is 14 residues long. Germline CDR1 MNHEY, CDR2 SVGAGI. With 6 bases removed from V and 6 bases from J, the gap between germline ends came to 15 bases. The CDR3: CASRPTYRLQPQHF. The CDR3 DNA follows: TGTGCCAGCAGACCCACGTACAGGCTTCAGCCCCAGCATTTT.

The CDR3 nucleotides are TGTGCCAGCAGCCCCGACAGGTACACTGAAGCTTTCTTT. Amino acids: CASSPDRYTEAFF. The rearrangement links TRBV11-3 to TRBJ1-1; possibly TRBD1 for D (6 bases). The CDR3 is 13 residues long. V was trimmed by 5 bases and J by 3 bases, leaving 10 bases between them. Per germline, CDR1 SGHNT and CDR2 YENEEA.

As DNA, the CDR3 is TGTGCCACCAGTGACCCCGGGACAGGGGCCGATGAAGCTTTCTTT. It specifies CATSDPGTGADEAFF. The V and J genes are TRBV24-1 and TRBJ1-1; 10 bases are shared with TRBD1. The germline CDR1 and CDR2 sequences are KGHDR and SFDVKD. V was clipped by 4 bases and J by 7 bases; unmatched bases: 8. This CDR3 is built from 15 residues.

The genes are TRBV7-9 and TRBJ2-5, with unresolved D. V lost 5 bases to trimming and J lost 5 bases, with 6 bases between them. Germline CDR1 and CDR2: SEHNR and FQNEAQ (reference sequence). This CDR3 has 11 amino acids. The CDR3 sequence is CASSPVETQYF. The CDR3 DNA reads as TGTGCCAGCAGCCCGGTCGAGACCCAGTACTTC.

The chain couples TRBV30 to TRBJ1-2, with 7 positions matching TRBD1. The CDR3 has 12 amino acids. Germline V gene data show CDR1 as GTSNPN and CDR2 as SVGIG (reference sequence). With V trimmed by 3 bases and J by 7 bases, 5 bases remained unmatched. The CDR3 bases are TGTGCCTGGAGACAGGACAGGTCTGGCTACACCTTC. This gives the protein CAWRQDRSGYTF. The entire variable domain, with the rest obtained from reference TRBV30 and TRBJ1-2, is as follows: SQTIHQWPATLVQPVGSPLSLECTVEGTSNPNLYWYRQAAGRGLQLLFYSVGIGQISSEVPQNLSASRPQDRQFILSSKKLLLSDSGFYLCAWRQDRSGYTFGSGTRLTVV.